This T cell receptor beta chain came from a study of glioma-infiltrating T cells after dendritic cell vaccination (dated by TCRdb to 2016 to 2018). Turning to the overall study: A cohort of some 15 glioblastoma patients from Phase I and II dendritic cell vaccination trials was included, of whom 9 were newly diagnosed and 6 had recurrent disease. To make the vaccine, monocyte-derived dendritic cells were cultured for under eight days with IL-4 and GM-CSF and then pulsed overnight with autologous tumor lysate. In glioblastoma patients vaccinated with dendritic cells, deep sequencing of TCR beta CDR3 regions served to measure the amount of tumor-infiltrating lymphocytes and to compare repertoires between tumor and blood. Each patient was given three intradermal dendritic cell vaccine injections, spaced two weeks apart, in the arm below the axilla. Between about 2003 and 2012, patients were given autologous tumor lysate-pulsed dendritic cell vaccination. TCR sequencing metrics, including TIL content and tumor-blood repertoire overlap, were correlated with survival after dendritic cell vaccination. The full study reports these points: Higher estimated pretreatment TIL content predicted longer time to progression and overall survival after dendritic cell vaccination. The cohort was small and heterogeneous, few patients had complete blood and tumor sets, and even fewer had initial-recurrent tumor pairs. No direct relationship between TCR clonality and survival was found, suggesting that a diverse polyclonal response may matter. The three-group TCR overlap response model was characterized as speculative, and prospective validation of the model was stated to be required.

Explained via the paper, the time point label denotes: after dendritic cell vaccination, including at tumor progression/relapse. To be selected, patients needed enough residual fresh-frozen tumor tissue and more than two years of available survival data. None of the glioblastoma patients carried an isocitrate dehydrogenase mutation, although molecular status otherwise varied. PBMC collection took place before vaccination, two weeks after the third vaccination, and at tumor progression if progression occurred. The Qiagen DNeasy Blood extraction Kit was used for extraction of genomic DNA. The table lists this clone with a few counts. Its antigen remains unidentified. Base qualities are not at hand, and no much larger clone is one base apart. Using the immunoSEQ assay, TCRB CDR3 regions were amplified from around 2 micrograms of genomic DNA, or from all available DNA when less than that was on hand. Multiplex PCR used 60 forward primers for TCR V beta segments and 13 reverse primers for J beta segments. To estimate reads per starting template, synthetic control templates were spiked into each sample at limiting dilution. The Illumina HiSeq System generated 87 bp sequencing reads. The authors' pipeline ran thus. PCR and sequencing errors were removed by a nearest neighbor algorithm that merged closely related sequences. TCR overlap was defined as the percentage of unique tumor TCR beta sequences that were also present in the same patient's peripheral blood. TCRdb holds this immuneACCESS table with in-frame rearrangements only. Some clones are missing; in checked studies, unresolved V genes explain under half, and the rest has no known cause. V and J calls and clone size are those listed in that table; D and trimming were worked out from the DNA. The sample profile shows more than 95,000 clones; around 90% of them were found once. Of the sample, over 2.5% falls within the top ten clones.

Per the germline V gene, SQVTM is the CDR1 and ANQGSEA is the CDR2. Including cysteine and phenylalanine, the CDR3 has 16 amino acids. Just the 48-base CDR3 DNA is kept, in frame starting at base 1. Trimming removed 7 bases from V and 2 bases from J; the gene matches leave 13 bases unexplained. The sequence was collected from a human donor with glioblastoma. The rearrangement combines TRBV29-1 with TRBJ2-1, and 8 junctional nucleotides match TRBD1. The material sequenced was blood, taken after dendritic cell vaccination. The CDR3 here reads CSAHRGVVGTYNEQFF. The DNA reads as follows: TGCAGCGCCCACAGGGGGGTTGTAGGGACCTACAATGAGCAGTTCTTC.